The 21 T cell receptor beta chains below all came from one sample that was sequenced in a study of OX40 agonist ivuxolimab in advanced cancers. The protocol was immunoSEQ multiplex PCR, while the TCRdb copy is restricted to in-frame clones and leaves out a portion. The data show tens of thousands of clones, roughly 90% seen once. This specimen consisted of CD4+ or CD8+ T cells sorted from blood, obtained in a trial of the OX40 agonist ivuxolimab. Receptor source: an adult with an advanced solid tumor such as melanoma, head and neck, liver or kidney cancer.

In this sample, this clone turned up a few times. The V and J genes are TRBV19 and TRBJ1-2; 7 positions match TRBD1. The germline V gene has CDR1 LNHDA and CDR2 SQIVND (reference sequence). CDR3 size: 11 residues. J gave up 3 bases and V 9 bases, and 1 base lay outside the gene matches. The CDR3 loop reads CASTGDYGYTF. The CDR3 coding sequence is TGTGCCAGCACAGGGGACTATGGCTACACCTTC.

The chain couples TRBV6-1 to TRBJ1-1; D possibly corresponds to TRBD1 (5 bases). This CDR3 has 15 amino acids. The ends were cut back, 4 bases at V and 0 bases at J, with 12 bases in the middle. CDR1 and CDR2 (germline): MNHNS, SASEGT. This chain's CDR3 is CASSARTSMNTEAFF. CDR3 bases: TGTGCCAGCAGTGCCCGGACAAGCATGAACACTGAAGCTTTCTTT.

In nucleotides, the CDR3 is TGTGCCAGCTCACCAGACAGGGGGAACTATGGCTACACCTTC. Protein: CASSPDRGNYGYTF. J is TRBJ1-2 and V is TRBV18; the match to TRBD1 covers 9 bases. The length of the CDR3 is 14 residues. V lost 2 bases and J lost 2; bases outside the gene matches: 0. CDR1 KGHSH and CDR2 LQKENI come from the germline V gene.

V usage is TRBV7-2 and J usage is TRBJ2-7; the D is unclear. Trimming removed 4 bases from V and 3 bases from J, with 7 bases in between. The length of the CDR3 is 12 residues. In germline, CDR1 is SGHTA, CDR2 FQGNSA. This CDR3 reads CASSSRLYEQYF. The CDR3 DNA reads TGTGCCAGCAGCTCACGGCTCTACGAGCAGTACTTC.

This clone was observed once. The gene calls are TRBV5-1 and TRBJ2-3; 7 bases agree with TRBD2. V was clipped by 4 bases and J by 4 bases; unmatched bases: 12. CDR3 length equals 16 residues. The germline CDR1 and CDR2 sequences are SGHRS and YFSETQ. CDR3 DNA sequence: TGCGCCAGCAGCCCGGCCCTGGCGGGAGCTGCAGATACGCAGTATTTT. Translation gives CASSPALAGAADTQYF.

The rearrangement joins TRBV5-1 to TRBJ2-7, with D perhaps TRBD1 (6 bases). V was shortened by 0 bases and J by 4 bases, with 11 bases between the two germline ends. The CDR3 extends over 14 amino acids. Germline CDR1 SGHRS, CDR2 YFSETQ. The CDR3 is CASSLDREYYEQYF. The DNA of the CDR3 is TGCGCCAGCAGCTTGGACAGGGAGTATTACGAGCAGTACTTC.

The CDR3 loop is CASSQRARLQSRANVLTF. The CDR3 bases are TGTGCCAGCAGTCAACGGGCGCGTTTACAAAGTCGGGCCAACGTCCTGACTTTC. The chain links TRBV6-7 to TRBJ2-6; D is ambiguous. TRBV6-7 counts as an open reading frame of uncertain function. This CDR3 spans 18 amino acids. Between the trimmed V and J ends, which lost 5 bases and 5 bases, there was a span of 22 bases.

The rearrangement joins TRBV5-8 to TRBJ2-2; D remains unclear. Germline V lookup: CDR1 SGHTS, CDR2 YDEGEE. Trimming left V 4 bases short and J 8 bases short, with 18 bases between. The CDR3 totals 15 residues. The CDR3 DNA is TGTGCCAGCAGCCCCCCCGTGAAAGGGAATGGGGAGCTGTTTTTT. As protein: CASSPPVKGNGELFF.

The gene calls are TRBV30 and TRBJ2-1; 8 nucleotides match TRBD2. Losses at the gene ends were 4 bases for V and 3 bases for J; bases not matched to a gene: 5. CDR3 length equals 14 residues. Germline V CDR1 and CDR2: GTSNPN, SVGIG (reference sequence). CDR3 in amino acids: CAWNRAGVYNEQFF. In DNA, the CDR3 is TGTGCCTGGAACAGAGCGGGAGTCTACAATGAGCAGTTCTTC.

The gene calls are TRBV11-2 and TRBJ2-4, with no clear D. In germline, CDR1 is SGHAT, CDR2 FQNNGV. The CDR3 is 15 amino acids. Trimming removed 8 bases from V and 3 bases from J, with 17 bases in between. In DNA form, the CDR3 reads TGTGCCAGCGGCCATAGTGGGTTGGTCAAAAACATTCAGTACTTC. Protein: CASGHSGLVKNIQYF.

The V and J genes are TRBV7-2 and TRBJ2-7; D may be TRBD1 or TRBD2 (5 bases each). The CDR3 length is 15 residues. Trimming cost V 1 base and J 6 bases, with 16 bases left between them. Germline values: CDR1 SGHTA, CDR2 FQGNSA. The CDR3, as DNA: TGTGCCAGCAGCTTAGTATTTGGGGGAGCAAGCGAGCAGTACTTC. Its translation: CASSLVFGGASEQYF.

The chain carries TRBV11-2 and TRBJ2-7; possibly TRBD1 or TRBD2 for D (5 bases each). CDR3 length: 15 residues. The ends were cut back, 1 base at V and 7 bases at J, with 17 bases in the middle. Germline CDR1 is SGHAT and CDR2 is FQNNGV. CDR3 sequence (DNA): TGTGCCAGCAGCTTAGTCCCGGGACCGGTTAGTGAGCAGTACTTC. Protein sequence: CASSLVPGPVSEQYF. The full variable domain, its missing parts supplied by reference TRBV11-2 and TRBJ2-7, is EAGVAQSPRYKIIEKRQSVAFWCNPISGHATLYWYQQILGQGPKLLIQFQNNGVVDDSQLPKDRFSAERLKGVDSTLKIQPAKLEDSAVYLCASSLVPGPVSEQYFGPGTRLTVT.

As for this clone: Additional DNA sequences in this sample encode the identical CDR3. This sequence joins TRBV19 and TRBJ1-5; D is perhaps TRBD1 (6 bases). Germline CDR1 and CDR2: LNHDA and SQIVND (reference sequence). The length of the CDR3 is 14 residues. V lost 4 bases and J lost 4, with 11 bases in between. The CDR3 spells CASSTRQGNQPQHF. The CDR3 bases are TGTGCCAGTAGTACCCGCCAGGGGAATCAGCCCCAGCATTTT. Full variable domain (outside the CDR3, taken from reference TRBV19 and TRBJ1-5): DGGITQSPKYLFRKEGQNVTLSCEQNLNHDAMYWYRQDPGQGLRLIYYSQIVNDFQKGDIAEGYSVSREKKESFPLTVTSAQKNPTAFYLCASSTRQGNQPQHFGDGTRLSIL.

The chain recombines TRBV7-3 with TRBJ2-1; 11 bases fit TRBD2. Germline loops: CDR1 SGHTA, CDR2 FQGTGA. The CDR3 totals 13 residues. V shed 5 bases, J shed 10 bases, and the junction held 4 bases outside the gene matches. CDR3 sequence: CASSRLAGNEQFF. CDR3 DNA sequence: TGTGCCAGCAGCCGACTAGCGGGAAACGAGCAGTTCTTC.

This clone has a single count. The gene calls are TRBV27 and TRBJ2-1; 7 bases agree with TRBD1. The CDR3 is made up of 15 amino acids. V shed 5 bases, J shed 5 bases, and the junction held 9 bases outside the gene matches. Germline-derived CDR1 and CDR2 are MNHEY and SMNVEV (reference sequence). In DNA form, the CDR3 reads TGTGCCAGCAGTACTGACAGGGATCGCCACAATGAGCAGTTCTTC. Amino acid sequence: CASSTDRDRHNEQFF.

The chain has TRBV23-1 and TRBJ2-2, with D maybe TRBD1 (5 bases). TRBV23-1 is an ORF, and what it does is uncertain. The V end lost 0 bases, the J end lost 7 bases, and 9 bases lay between the germline ends. The CDR3 has 14 residues. CDR3 loop: CASSQSEGVGELFF. As DNA, the CDR3 is TGCGCCAGCAGTCAATCGGAAGGGGTCGGGGAGCTGTTTTTT.

The CDR3 DNA reads TGTGCCAGTACGCCGGGACTAGCGGGATTGATGCGAGGCACCGGGGAGCTGTTTTTT. It specifies CASTPGLAGLMRGTGELFF. The chain recombines TRBV19 with TRBJ2-2; 13 bases line up with TRBD2. CDR3 length: 19 amino acids. J was trimmed by 4 bases and V by 7 bases; bases with no gene match: 15. Germline V lookup: CDR1 LNHDA, CDR2 SQIVND (reference sequence).

The rearrangement joins TRBV2 to TRBJ2-7; TRBD2 aligns across 16 bases. The junction had 2 bases not matched to a gene; V was cut back by 8 bases and J by 4 bases. Germline V gene sequence: CDR1 SNHLY, CDR2 FYNNEI. This CDR3 region has 14 residues. In nucleotides, the CDR3 is TGTGCCAGCCTGGGACTAGCGGGAGGGTACGAGCAGTACTTC. Amino acid sequence: CASLGLAGGYEQYF.

The rearrangement links TRBV7-8 to TRBJ1-1; TRBD1 is a possible D gene (5 bases). This CDR3 has 15 amino acids. Per germline, CDR1 SGHVS and CDR2 FQNEAQ. V was shortened by 5 bases and J by 6 bases, with 19 bases between the two germline ends. As DNA, the CDR3 is TGTGCCAGCAGCCAGACCCGAGGGGATGGCGCTGAAGCTTTCTTT. Protein sequence: CASSQTRGDGAEAFF.

The chain links TRBV6-1 to TRBJ2-3, with TRBD2 matching over 10 bases. With 6 bases clipped from V and 6 bases from J, the junction kept 9 bases outside the gene matches. The CDR3 covers 15 residues. Germline V gives CDR1 MNHNS, CDR2 SASEGT. The CDR3 nucleotides read TGTGCCAGCAGGGAATCTAGCGGGAGTAAGGATACGCAGTATTTT. Protein product: CASRESSGSKDTQYF.

The chain couples TRBV28 to TRBJ2-2, with D tentatively TRBD1 or TRBD2 (6 bases each). Germline values: CDR1 MDHEN, CDR2 SYDVKM. Trimming took 6 bases from V and 7 from J, leaving 18 bases between them. CDR3 length: 15 amino acids. The CDR3 is CASRPQGGGGGELFF. DNA for the CDR3: TGTGCCAGCAGGCCACAGGGTGGAGGGGGCGGGGAGCTGTTTTTT.